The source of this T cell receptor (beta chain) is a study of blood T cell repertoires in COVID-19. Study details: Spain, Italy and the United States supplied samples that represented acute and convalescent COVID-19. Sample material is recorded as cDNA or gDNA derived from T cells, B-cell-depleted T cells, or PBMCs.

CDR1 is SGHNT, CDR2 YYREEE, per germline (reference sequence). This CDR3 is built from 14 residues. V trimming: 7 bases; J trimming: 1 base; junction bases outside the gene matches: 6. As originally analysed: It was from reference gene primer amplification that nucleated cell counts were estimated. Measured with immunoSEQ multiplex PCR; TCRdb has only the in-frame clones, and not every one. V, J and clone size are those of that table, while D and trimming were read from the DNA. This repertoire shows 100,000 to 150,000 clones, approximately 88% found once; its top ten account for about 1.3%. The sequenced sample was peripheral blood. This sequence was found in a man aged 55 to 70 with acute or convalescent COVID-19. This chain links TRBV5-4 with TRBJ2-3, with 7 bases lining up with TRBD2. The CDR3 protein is CASGSGMGTDTQYF. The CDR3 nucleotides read TGTGCCAGCGGGAGCGGGATGGGCACAGATACGCAGTATTTT. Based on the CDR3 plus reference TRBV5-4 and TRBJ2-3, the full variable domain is ETGVTQSPTHLIKTRGQQVTLRCSSQSGHNTVSWYQQALGQGPQFIFQYYREEENGRGNFPPRFSGLQFPNYSSELNVNALELDDSALYLCASGSGMGTDTQYFGPGTRLTVL.